The rows below give T cell receptor beta chains drawn from one sample of a study of T-cell reconstitution after alpha-beta-depleted transplantation in children. TCRdb re-called the PCR reads through MiXCR, storing one row per CDR3 protein. Found here are around 200,000 distinct CDR3 sequences, approximately 7% of them singletons; the top ten hold 3%. The sample here was PBMCs from the stem cell graft donor, taken from the stem cell graft. Receptor source: a human donor who donated a stem cell graft to a child with Wiskott-Aldrich syndrome. Both conserved end residues are part of each CDR3.

cdr3_length	v_call	cdr3_aa
15	TRBV5-5	CASSSGQGASQPQHF
13	TRBV3-1	CASGLAGLYEQYF
14	TRBV6-5	CASSYSAGTTEAFF
12	TRBV12-3/TRBV12-4	CASSLARDGYTF
15	TRBV5-1	CASSLVSGTTETQYF
13	TRBV6-5	CASSYSKAYEQYF
15	TRBV5-1	CASSSVGTLINEQFF
17	TRBV5-1	CASSSGTSGRGGDTQYF
13	TRBV29-1	CSVGARMNTEAFF
17	TRBV12-3/TRBV12-4	CASSPPTGRRNTGELFF
16	TRBV14	CASSQVLQGANSPLHF
13	TRBV27	CASSLSGSHEQFF
16	TRBV2	CASSRTSGRNTGELFF
15	TRBV2	CASSVGQGGTQPQHF
15	TRBV7-2	CASSLGASGTYEQYF
14	TRBV12-3/TRBV12-4	CASSLFSIAGELFF
13	TRBV30	CAWSDRGRDPQHF
15	TRBV28	CASRGQGPGLEKLFF
12	TRBV7-9	CASSLQSGQQYF
15	TRBV12-3/TRBV12-4	CASGVSGTNTGELFF
14	TRBV5-1	CASSRDRGLLEQYF
13	TRBV29-1	CSVSSLDSYEQYF
15	TRBV6-1	CASSTPGQGPGELFF
13	TRBV15	CATSRSRSYEQYF
14	TRBV20-1	CSARPGDSTDTQYF
13	TRBV12-3/TRBV12-4	CASSTGQGARAFF
15	TRBV20-1	CSAIILAAPTDTQYF
19	TRBV11-2	CVSSLVPRDSLSGANVLTF
12	TRBV30	CAWSVWNTEAFF
11	TRBV30	CALGRGWELFF
13	TRBV7-6	CASSRTDSYEQYF
15	TRBV12-3/TRBV12-4	CATSSGGIGTDTQYF
13	TRBV2	CAIDHRTYNEQFF
16	TRBV6-1	CASSETARGGNYGYTF
16	TRBV20-1	CSAPVLLAGVNNEQFF
16	TRBV5-1	CASSPGQLRGHYGYTF
16	TRBV4-1	CASSQAGNRGLNEQYF
17	TRBV4-3	CASSPSGRLSYNSPLHF
15	TRBV5-1	CASSSSGRGTDTQYF
16	TRBV7-9	CASSQGKLAAHNEQFF
16	TRBV5-1	CASSFATTSGANVLTF
13	TRBV20-1	CSARDQGNQPQHF
15	TRBV12-3/TRBV12-4	CASKIAGGSYNEQFF
19	TRBV5-1	CASSSPRTTGTESSYGYTF
13	TRBV29-1	CSVVTSNTGELFF
12	TRBV30	CAWSRDGTEAFF
16	TRBV12-3/TRBV12-4	CASSFGQVVSSYEQYF
16	TRBV7-8	CASREGLAGGGDTQYF
15	TRBV20-1	CSAVPGTGGTDTQYF
16	TRBV12-3/TRBV12-4	CASSSHPRDIGYEQYF
18	TRBV3-1	CASSQPSLAGASYDTQYF
14	TRBV18	CASSGVTGSHEQYF
15	TRBV20-1	CSARKIQGKEDTQYF
16	TRBV5-1	CASSAGLAGGQETQYF